What follows are 26 T cell receptor beta chains derived from one specimen sequenced in a study of a mutant IDH1 vaccine in newly diagnosed glioma. These TCRs are of unknown antigen specificity. The time point denotes: week 5, during vaccination. Vaccine doses each comprised 300 ug of mutant IDH1 20-mer peptide, with topical imiquimod. Here immunoSEQ multiplex PCR was the method, and the copy in TCRdb shows in-frame clones only, minus some. The data contain 40,000 to 65,000 clones, about 77% of them singletons. Sample: PBMCs, taken from a glioma patient whose treatment included an IDH1 peptide vaccine. The receptors were sampled from a woman between 40 and 50 years old with glioma.

This clone was seen more than once but under ten times. V is TRBV19 and J is TRBJ1-2; D is undetermined. The CDR3 runs 14 residues. The germline V gene has CDR1 LNHDA and CDR2 SQIVND (reference sequence). Trimming pared 3 bases from V and 3 bases from J, leaving 11 bases between. CDR3 region: CASSILASYYGYTF. CDR3 sequence (DNA): TGTGCCAGTAGTATTCTGGCGTCATACTATGGCTACACCTTC. The entire variable domain, with the rest obtained from reference TRBV19 and TRBJ1-2, is as follows: DGGITQSPKYLFRKEGQNVTLSCEQNLNHDAMYWYRQDPGQGLRLIYYSQIVNDFQKGDIAEGYSVSREKKESFPLTVTSAQKNPTAFYLCASSILASYYGYTFGSGTRLTVV.

V and J are TRBV30 and TRBJ1-6; 9 bases match TRBD1. This CDR3 is 14 amino acids long. Trimming at V came to 4 bases and at J to 7 bases, leaving 5 bases not matched to a gene. From germline, CDR1 is GTSNPN and CDR2 SVGIG (reference sequence). Here the CDR3 reads CAWMGGQGNSPLHF. The CDR3 DNA reads TGTGCCTGGATGGGGGGACAGGGAAATTCACCCCTCCACTTT. The variable domain in full, completed from reference TRBV30 and TRBJ1-6, reads SQTIHQWPATLVQPVGSPLSLECTVEGTSNPNLYWYRQAAGRGLQLLFYSVGIGQISSEVPQNLSASRPQDRQFILSSKKLLLSDSGFYLCAWMGGQGNSPLHFGNGTRLTVT.

V is TRBV6-5 and J is TRBJ2-2, with D maybe TRBD1 (5 bases). The length of the CDR3 is 16 residues. Between the trimmed V and J ends, which lost 4 bases and 5 bases, there was a span of 17 bases. Looked up from germline, CDR1 is MNHEY and CDR2 is SVGAGI. DNA of the CDR3: TGTGCCAGCAGTTTCCCTCCTACCTCAGGGACCGGGGAGCTGTTTTTT. This codes for CASSFPPTSGTGELFF.

The CDR3 sequence: CASSQPRDRESQPQHF. The CDR3 nucleotides are TGCGCCAGCAGCCAGCCCCGGGACAGGGAGTCTCAGCCCCAGCATTTT. The chain employs TRBV4-1 and TRBJ1-5; 9 nucleotides line up with TRBD1. J lost 6 bases, V lost 3 bases, and 9 bases had no gene match. Germline V gene lookup returns CDR1 MGHRA and CDR2 YSYEKL. This CDR3 spans 16 amino acids.

The chain couples TRBV2 to TRBJ2-5; D remains ambiguous. The CDR3 sequence is 12 residues long. Trimming took 10 bases from V and 0 from J, leaving 9 bases between them. From germline, CDR1 is SNHLY and CDR2 FYNNEI. Here the CDR3 DNA reads TGTGCCACCAGAGAGTACCAAGAGACCCAGTACTTC. Translation: CATREYQETQYF.

The chain couples TRBV25-1 to TRBJ2-1; D call uncertain. This CDR3 is built from 16 residues. V was trimmed by 2 bases and J by 4 bases, leaving 15 bases between them. The germline gives CDR1 MGHDK, CDR2 SYGVNS. The CDR3 bases are TGTGCCAGCAGTGAAATCGGTAGGCCCCCGTACAATGAGCAGTTCTTC. It specifies CASSEIGRPPYNEQFF.

The CDR3 spells CASSLEAPLYGYTF. CDR3 bases: TGTGCCAGCAGCTTAGAGGCCCCCTTATATGGCTACACCTTC. The chain carries TRBV7-9 and TRBJ1-2; unclear D gene. V was trimmed by 1 base and J by 5 bases, leaving 11 bases between them. This CDR3 is built from 14 residues. CDR1 and CDR2 (germline): SEHNR, FQNEAQ (reference sequence).

The chain couples TRBV1 to TRBJ1-6. TRBV1 is annotated as a pseudogene. This CDR3 contains 14 residues. CDR3 sequence reads: CTSSRGSYNSPLHF. DNA of the CDR3: TGCACCAGCAGCCGGGGTTCTTATAATTCACCCCTCCACTTT.

The chain couples TRBV7-8 to TRBJ2-5; 8 positions match TRBD2. This CDR3 has 16 residues. V trimming: 4 bases; J trimming: 5 bases; junction bases outside the gene matches: 12. In germline, CDR1 is SGHVS, CDR2 FQNEAQ. The CDR3: CASSSFIRGGPETQYF. CDR3 nucleotides: TGTGCCAGCAGCTCCTTCATCCGCGGGGGGCCGGAGACCCAGTACTTC.

The chain recombines TRBV6-5 with TRBJ2-7, with D tentatively TRBD1 (5 bases). The CDR3 covers 12 residues. CDR1 MNHEY and CDR2 SVGAGI come from the germline V gene. CDR3 amino acids: CASRGHHYEQYF. CDR3 sequence (DNA): TGTGCTAGTAGGGGCCATCACTACGAGCAGTACTTC.

This clone was seen a few times. The chain uses TRBV5-6 and TRBJ2-5, with 8 bases lining up with TRBD1. The germline V gene encodes CDR1 SGHDT and CDR2 YYEEEE. The CDR3 is 14 residues long. Trimming took 4 bases from V and 5 from J; bases not matched to a gene: 7. The CDR3 reads CASSRTGFGETQYF. The CDR3 DNA is TGTGCCAGCAGCCGGACAGGGTTCGGGGAGACCCAGTACTTC. Variable domain in full (rest from reference TRBV5-6 and TRBJ2-5): DAGVTQSPTHLIKTRGQQVTLRCSPKSGHDTVSWYQQALGQGPQFIFQYYEEEERQRGNFPDRFSGHQFPNYSSELNVNALLLGDSALYLCASSRTGFGETQYFGPGTRLLVL.

The chain links TRBV9 to TRBJ2-3, with 12 bases fitting TRBD2. CDR3 length equals 16 residues. Losses at the gene ends were 3 bases for V and 5 bases for J; bases not matched to a gene: 7. CDR1 and CDR2 from the germline V gene are SGDLS and YYNGEE. As DNA, the CDR3 is TGTGCCAGCAGCGCCCTAGCGGGGGGGCCGGTAGATACGCAGTATTTT. It encodes CASSALAGGPVDTQYF. Filled out from reference TRBV9 and TRBJ2-3, the complete variable domain reads DSGVTQTPKHLITATGQRVTLRCSPRSGDLSVYWYQQSLDQGLQFLIQYYNGEERAKGNILERFSAQQFPDLHSELNLSSLELGDSALYFCASSALAGGPVDTQYFGPGTRLTVL.

The J gene is TRBJ1-5, the V gene TRBV27; D unclear. The CDR3 has 16 amino acids. With 3 bases removed from V and 0 bases from J, the gap between germline ends came to 12 bases. Germline values: CDR1 MNHEY, CDR2 SMNVEV (reference sequence). The chain's CDR3 is CASSFIGGGSNQPQHF. In DNA form, the CDR3 reads TGTGCCAGCAGTTTTATTGGAGGAGGTAGCAATCAGCCCCAGCATTTT.

The V gene is TRBV7-9, the J gene TRBJ2-4; weak D call: TRBD1 (6 bases). CDR3 length: 14 amino acids. Germline-derived CDR1 and CDR2 are SEHNR and FQNEAQ (reference sequence). Deletions cut 1 base from V and 13 bases from J, with 17 bases between. The CDR3 here is CASSLDSGRQEQYF. The CDR3 nucleotides are TGTGCCAGCAGCTTAGACTCCGGCCGACAGGAACAGTACTTC.

The rearrangement joins TRBV9 to TRBJ1-1; unclear D gene. Germline CDR1 is SGDLS and CDR2 is YYNGEE. Trimming stripped 5 bases from V and 6 bases from J, with 17 bases between. CDR3 length: 14 amino acids. The CDR3 coding sequence is TGTGCCAGCAGTCCGAATTTACCCCCAGCTGAAGCTTTCTTT. This encodes CASSPNLPPAEAFF. Variable domain in full (rest from reference TRBV9 and TRBJ1-1): DSGVTQTPKHLITATGQRVTLRCSPRSGDLSVYWYQQSLDQGLQFLIQYYNGEERAKGNILERFSAQQFPDLHSELNLSSLELGDSALYFCASSPNLPPAEAFFGQGTRLTVV.

The chain employs TRBV10-3 and TRBJ2-5, with TRBD2 identical over 11 bases. The V and J ends lost 4 bases and 1 base, in that order; junction bases with no gene match: 2. This CDR3 is built from 15 residues. In germline, CDR1 is ENHRY, CDR2 SYGVKD. CDR3 nucleotide sequence: TGTGCCATCAGTGTACTAGCGGGGGCCCAAGAGACCCAGTACTTC. It is translated as CAISVLAGAQETQYF.

The chain combines TRBV2 with TRBJ2-1, with TRBD2 identical over 13 bases. After removal of 4 bases from V and 13 bases from J, the junction contained 10 bases not matched to a gene. Germline lookup yields CDR1 SNHLY and CDR2 FYNNEI. This CDR3 contains 15 residues. This CDR3 reads CASSAVQTSGGPQFF. CDR3 coding DNA: TGTGCCAGCAGTGCCGTGCAGACTAGCGGGGGGCCCCAGTTCTTC. Combining the CDR3 with reference TRBV2 and TRBJ2-1 gives the whole variable domain EPEVTQTPSHQVTQMGQEVILRCVPISNHLYFYWYRQILGQKVEFLVSFYNNEISEKSEIFDDQFSVERPDGSNFTLKIRSTKLEDSAMYFCASSAVQTSGGPQFFGPGTRLTVL.

This rearrangement joins TRBV13 to TRBJ2-2; D is unclear. The germline CDR1 and CDR2 sequences are PRHDT and FYEKMQ (reference sequence). This CDR3 is 16 amino acids long. Trimming left V 3 bases short and J 7 bases short, with 18 bases between. The CDR3 here is CASSFSLVGSGGELFF. CDR3 nucleotides: TGTGCCAGCAGCTTCAGTTTGGTCGGGTCTGGCGGGGAGCTGTTTTTT.

This chain connects TRBV7-9 to TRBJ2-5; the match to TRBD2 covers 9 bases. The trim removed 5 bases at V and 1 base at J, leaving 11 bases unmatched. The CDR3 has 17 residues. Germline-derived CDR1 and CDR2 are SEHNR and FQNEAQ (reference sequence). The CDR3 reads CASSPGASGGPQETQYF. CDR3 nucleotide sequence: TGTGCCAGCAGCCCAGGTGCGAGCGGGGGGCCCCAAGAGACCCAGTACTTC.

The CDR3 coding sequence is TGTGCTAGTGGTTATTGGGCCTTAGCCAAAAACATTCAGTACTTC. Translated, it gives CASGYWALAKNIQYF. The chain recombines TRBV12-5 with TRBJ2-4, with no clear D. Germline CDR1 LGHNT, CDR2 FRNRAP. The V gene lost 4 bases and the J gene lost 0 bases, with 10 bases spanning the gap. CDR3 length: 15 residues.

The chain carries TRBV15 and TRBJ1-5; D unclear. Between the trimmed V and J ends, which lost 4 bases and 1 base, there was a span of 14 bases. CDR1 is LNHNV, CDR2 YYDKDF, per germline (reference sequence). This CDR3 has 16 amino acids. The CDR3 here is CATSIGGRGSNQPQHF. The DNA of the CDR3 is TGTGCCACCAGCATCGGAGGACGTGGGAGCAATCAGCCCCAGCATTTT.

The sample holds one count of this clone. This chain's CDR3 is CASSVATGEEGSYGYTF. Here the CDR3 DNA reads TGTGCCAGCAGCGTAGCTACGGGAGAAGAGGGAAGCTATGGCTACACCTTC. The rearrangement links TRBV9 to TRBJ1-2; D is unclear. CDR1 and CDR2 from the germline V gene are SGDLS and YYNGEE. V was cut by 0 bases and J by 4 bases, with 19 bases left in between. This CDR3 is 17 amino acids long.

The chain is built from TRBV11-2 and TRBJ1-1; no clear D. Per the germline V gene, CDR1 is SGHAT and CDR2 is FQNNGV. V lost 3 bases to trimming and J lost 1 base, with 9 bases between them. This CDR3 spans 14 amino acids. The CDR3 sequence is CASSFWTGNTEAFF. The CDR3 nucleotides read TGTGCCAGCAGCTTTTGGACGGGGAACACTGAAGCTTTCTTT.

This rearrangement joins TRBV11-2 to TRBJ2-3; 8 nucleotides line up with TRBD1. CDR1 SGHAT and CDR2 FQNNGV come from the germline V gene. The CDR3 contains 14 residues. With V trimmed by 4 bases and J by 6 bases, 6 bases remained unmatched. The CDR3 spells CASSYTGGVDTQYF. DNA for the CDR3: TGTGCCAGCAGCTACACAGGGGGAGTGGATACGCAGTATTTT.

The chain couples TRBV6-6 to TRBJ1-4, with TRBD1 matching over 7 bases. Germline values: CDR1 MNHNY, CDR2 SVGAGI (reference sequence). The V segment lost 4 bases and the J segment 3 bases; nucleotides outside the gene matches: 8. The CDR3 consists of 16 residues. The DNA for the CDR3 is TGTGCCAGCAGTTCCGGGACAGTGTTTCCTAATGAAAAACTGTTTTTT. This gives the protein CASSSGTVFPNEKLFF.

Here the CDR3 DNA reads TGTGCCAGCAGCAAAGAGCCGCAGGGCCCCTCTCGTCAGCCCCAGCATTTT. This translates into CASSKEPQGPSRQPQHF. This chain connects TRBV21-1 to TRBJ1-5; the tabulated D call, TRBD1, remains unverified against the DNA. TRBV21-1 is labeled a pseudogene. This CDR3 is 17 amino acids long.